This T cell receptor (beta chain) was sequenced during a study of CD8+CD57+ T cells in acquired aplastic anemia. Overall study context: Sorted cells (CD4+ and CD8+) yielded DNA amounts that averaged 3.2 ug. Regarding the study as a whole: Patients versus controls showed no significant CD8+ Simpson's diversity difference. The same twenty-nine CD8+ CDR3 sequences occurred in patients and in controls.

Trimming took off 3 bases at V and 6 bases at J, with 21 bases between the two ends. The germline CDR1 and CDR2 sequences are SNHLY and FYNNEI. The CDR3 has 16 amino acids. According to the study, genomic DNA was the template for TCR beta VDJ and CDR3 profiling. TCRdb reprocessed the reads with MiXCR, giving one entry per CDR3 protein. In the table there are some 160,000 distinct CDR3 sequences, 40% to 50% of which are singletons. Patients picked for sequencing had shown CD8+CD57+ cell expansion detected by flow cytometry. Every patient was diagnosed with severe acquired aplastic anemia. Comments on this clonotype: Its antigen is as yet unknown.

Sequenced material: sorted CD4+, CD8+, or CD8+CD57+ T cells (not recorded which) from PBMCs. The chain couples TRBV2 to TRBJ2-7; possibly TRBD2 for D (6 bases). The TCR was taken from a human donor with aplastic anemia. This chain's CDR3 is CASSDSTSRLVLEQYF. CDR3 nucleotide sequence: TGTGCCAGCAGTGACTCAACCTCCAGACTAGTTCTCGAGCAGTACTTC.